This note documents a single T cell receptor beta chain sequence. The target of this receptor is not known. No base quality information exists; no much larger clone differs at one position. One collaborating source in Seattle enrolled patients while the patients were actively infected and followed the patients over time throughout the course of disease. Each collaborating institution followed its own protocols to collect whole blood in K2EDTA tubes. For TCRbeta analysis, collaborators shipped samples as frozen whole blood, isolated PBMCs, or DNA extracted from either of those sample types. The data are from a study of blood T cell repertoires in COVID-19 (dated by TCRdb to the early 2020s). General notes on the study: Samples from collaborators originated in the United States, Italy and Spain and spanned both the acute and convalescent phases of COVID-19. The sample metadata nearly always contained a de-identified subject ID, COVID-19 status, age in years and sex. Subjects who had been exposed to COVID-19, were actively infected with it, or had recovered from it provided the deeply sampled blood TCRbeta repertoires that made up the dataset. The samples were drawn from the first 160 participants of the ongoing ImmuneRACE study and from 1,254 subjects provided by 6 global collaborators. The material from the prospective study consisted of cDNA or gDNA derived from T cells, B-cell-depleted T cells, or PBMCs. The repertoires were made available in a free public database intended to serve as a resource for research on the immune response to SARS-CoV-2. Where available, HLA class I and class II types were obtained from metadata supplied by the sample provider rather than from assay-based typing. Findings and caveats that apply to the study as a whole: How much clinical and demographic metadata was included differed by source and by participant, and the metadata was provided uncurated.

Reading from cysteine to phenylalanine, the CDR3 counts 13 amino acids. The retained sequence is limited to the CDR3, 39 bases, with the frame set at the first base. The junction shows trimming of 5 bases on V and 13 bases on J, and the gene matches do not reach 9 bases of it. From the germline V gene, CDR1 is SGHRS and CDR2 is YFSETQ. TCRbeta CDR3 regions were amplified from genomic DNA using the immunoSEQ Assay, a bias-controlled multiplex PCR. The authors processed their data as follows. The number of nucleated cells in each sample was estimated from the amplification of reference gene primers within the assay. Sequence reads were collapsed and filtered to measure the absolute abundance of every unique TCRbeta CDR3 rearrangement. Productive Simpson clonality was computed per sample as the square root of Simpson's diversity index over productive rearrangements. Sourced from immuneACCESS, this table was stored by TCRdb with only in-frame sequences that have V and J called. A share of the clones is absent; for the studies checked, an unresolved V gene accounts for under half, and the remainder has no known explanation. The V and J calls and clone size are taken from that table; D and trimming were inferred from the DNA. The table for this sample lists about 120,000 clones; about 89% of them were counted only once. The ten biggest clones cover under 4.5% of the sample.

The origin of this receptor is a man aged 55-75 years with COVID-19, enrolled during active disease. The source material was peripheral blood. The rearrangement joined TRBV5-1 to TRBJ2-1; 10 bases in between match TRBD1. The CDR3 reads CASRSETGGLQFF. Here is the DNA: TGCGCCAGCAGGTCGGAGACAGGGGGCCTTCAGTTCTTC.